This T cell receptor (beta chain) was found in a study of OX40 agonist ivuxolimab in advanced cancers. In the study overall: The group had a mean age of roughly 65 years, ranged from about 20 to 79, and was around 82% male.

The data were produced by immunoSEQ multiplex PCR, yet TCRdb's version contains in-frame clones alone and is incomplete. This table has approximately 94,000 clones, about 90% appearing once. The CDR3 totals 15 residues. The germline V and J ends were trimmed by 0 bases and 5 bases, with 14 bases remaining between them. Germline loops: CDR1 SGDLS, CDR2 YYNGEE. The sequencing used CD4+ or CD8+ T cells sorted from blood, collected in a trial of the OX40 agonist ivuxolimab. The chain couples TRBV9 to TRBJ1-1; D might be TRBD1 (6 bases). The source is an adult with an advanced solid tumor such as melanoma, head and neck, liver or kidney cancer. CDR3 amino acids: CASSVATGASTEAFF. The DNA of the CDR3 is TGTGCCAGCAGCGTAGCTACGGGGGCGAGTACTGAAGCTTTCTTT.